This TCR beta chain was found in a study of early T cells in non-severe SARS-CoV-2 infection. Unique molecular identifiers were attached to individual cDNA molecules. One entry per CDR3 protein results from TCRdb running MiXCR on the 5' RACE reads. This sample yields tens of thousands of distinct CDR3 sequences, of which 7.5% to 9% are seen a single time; 3.5% to 5% belongs to the top ten. The CDR3 is made up of 16 amino acids. This specimen consisted of whole blood, obtained at baseline. The TCR was taken from an adult who was a healthcare worker with PCR-confirmed SARS-CoV-2 infection or an uninfected control (not recorded which). The V call is TRBV21-1, the J call TRBJ2-5; the table gives TRBD2 as D, unverified against the DNA. TRBV21-1 counts as a pseudogene. Here the CDR3 DNA reads TGTGCCAGCAGAGAATCCCCAGCGGGGGACGGAGAGACCCAGTACTTC. This sequence encodes CASRESPAGDGETQYF.